These 18 T cell receptor beta chains share one sample of origin, sequenced in a study of blood T cell repertoires in COVID-19. Method: immunoSEQ multiplex PCR; TCRdb's copy keeps in-frame clones and lacks some. The table lists fewer than 250,000 clones, roughly 80% of them singletons, with over 3.5% in the top ten. Material: peripheral blood. The receptors were gathered from a woman aged 70 to 79 with acute or convalescent COVID-19.

The chain is built from TRBV19 and TRBJ1-5; unclear D gene. The length of the CDR3 is 16 residues. In germline, CDR1 is LNHDA, CDR2 SQIVND (reference sequence). Trimming removed 5 bases at V and 3 bases at J, with 17 bases between. The CDR3 nucleotides are TGTGCCAGTAGTCCGCGAAGCGGGCTAAACAATCAGCCCCAGCATTTT. Residues: CASSPRSGLNNQPQHF.

The table lists this clone with many counts. V gene TRBV19 combines with J gene TRBJ2-2; TRBD2 agrees at 9 bases. The junction had 7 bases not matched to a gene; V was cut back by 4 bases and J by 7 bases. Germline lookup yields CDR1 LNHDA and CDR2 SQIVND (reference sequence). This CDR3 has 15 amino acids. The CDR3 DNA reads as TGTGCCAGTAGTAGGCGGGGGGGCCAGAGCGGGGAGCTGTTTTTT. As protein: CASSRRGGQSGELFF.

The CDR3: CASSLGTARTEAFF. The CDR3 bases are TGCGCCAGCAGCTTGGGGACAGCTCGCACTGAAGCTTTCTTT. The chain couples TRBV5-1 to TRBJ1-1; D is perhaps TRBD1 (6 bases). This CDR3 has 14 residues. Per the germline V gene, CDR1 is SGHRS and CDR2 is YFSETQ. The V end lost 0 bases, the J end lost 4 bases, and 10 bases lay between the germline ends.

V and J are TRBV5-4 and TRBJ2-4; 10 nucleotides agree with TRBD2. Per the germline V gene, CDR1 is SGHNT and CDR2 is YYREEE (reference sequence). CDR3 size: 16 residues. Unmatched junction bases numbered 7, after V lost 1 base and J lost 6 bases. CDR3: CASSLSSGGPLNIQYF. CDR3 nucleotides: TGTGCCAGCAGCTTGTCTAGCGGGGGTCCTTTAAACATTCAGTACTTC.

In this sample, this clone turned up once. This chain uses TRBV5-4 with TRBJ1-1, with TRBD1 as a possible D gene (6 bases). V lost 4 bases and J lost 4, with 14 bases in between. The CDR3 contains 14 residues. Germline V gives CDR1 SGHNT, CDR2 YYREEE (reference sequence). The CDR3 DNA reads as TGTGCCAGCAGCCTCCCAGGGGAGGGCACTGAAGCTTTCTTT. Translated: CASSLPGEGTEAFF. Filled out from reference TRBV5-4 and TRBJ1-1, the complete variable domain reads ETGVTQSPTHLIKTRGQQVTLRCSSQSGHNTVSWYQQALGQGPQFIFQYYREEENGRGNFPPRFSGLQFPNYSSELNVNALELDDSALYLCASSLPGEGTEAFFGQGTRLTVV.

This chain uses TRBV5-1 with TRBJ2-1; weak D call: TRBD2 (6 bases). Germline V gives CDR1 SGHRS, CDR2 YFSETQ. CDR3 length equals 15 residues. Trimming pared 4 bases from V and 6 bases from J, leaving 17 bases between. CDR3 coding DNA: TGCGCCAGCAGCCCGGAGGGACGGTCGGGCAATGAGCAGTTCTTC. Its protein product is CASSPEGRSGNEQFF.

The genes are TRBV10-2 and TRBJ1-6; 7 positions match TRBD1. The germline gives CDR1 WSHSY, CDR2 SAAADI. Trimming removed 2 bases from V and 7 bases from J; junction bases left unmatched: 5. CDR3 length: 15 residues. CDR3 nucleotides: TGCGCCAGCAGTGAGACCGGGACAGACAATTCACCCCTCCACTTT. Translation: CASSETGTDNSPLHF.

The chain carries TRBV19 and TRBJ1-2, with D tentatively TRBD1 (5 bases). Trimming stripped 3 bases from V and 4 bases from J, with 18 bases between. CDR3 length: 16 residues. The germline CDR1 and CDR2 sequences are LNHDA and SQIVND (reference sequence). CDR3 loop: CASSIAMRQPPYGYTF. The CDR3 bases are TGTGCCAGTAGTATTGCAATGCGACAGCCCCCCTATGGCTACACCTTC.

The chain combines TRBV7-9 with TRBJ1-1; the match to TRBD1 covers 7 bases. The CDR3 is made up of 12 amino acids. Germline V gives CDR1 SEHNR, CDR2 FQNEAQ (reference sequence). Trimming cost V 6 bases and J 6 bases; bases outside gene matches: 4. For the CDR3, the DNA is TGTGCCAGCAGGCCTCAGGGGGCTGAAGCTTTCTTT. Its translation is CASRPQGAEAFF.

The rearrangement links TRBV12-3 or TRBV12-4 to TRBJ1-6, with 8 bases identical to TRBD1. Trimming at V came to 10 bases and at J to 8 bases, leaving 7 bases not matched to a gene. The CDR3 spans 13 residues. CDR3 amino acids: CATGDRRYSPLHF. Written as DNA, the CDR3 is TGTGCCACTGGGGACAGGCGATATTCACCCCTCCACTTT.

The V and J genes are TRBV7-2 and TRBJ2-2; D is uncertain. Trimming took 1 base from V and 5 from J, leaving 5 bases between them. CDR3 length equals 13 residues. Germline V CDR1 and CDR2: SGHTA, FQGNSA. The CDR3 DNA sequence: TGTGCCAGCAGCTTAGGTCGGACCGGGGAGCTGTTTTTT. It is translated as CASSLGRTGELFF. The whole variable domain, filled in from reference TRBV7-2 and TRBJ2-2, reads GAGVSQSPSNKVTEKGKDVELRCDPISGHTALYWYRQSLGQGLEFLIYFQGNSAPDKSGLPSDRFSAERTGGSVSTLTIQRTQQEDSAVYLCASSLGRTGELFFGEGSRLTVL.

The rearrangement uses TRBV7-8 and TRBJ1-5, with D possibly TRBD1 on 6 matching bases. This CDR3 is built from 14 residues. V lost 7 bases, J lost 4 bases, and 14 bases lay in between. From germline, CDR1 is SGHVS and CDR2 FQNEAQ. In DNA form, the CDR3 reads TGTGCCAGCACCCTACAGGGTCAGAATCAGCCCCAGCATTTT. Protein product: CASTLQGQNQPQHF.

The chain joins TRBV29-1 to TRBJ2-3; perhaps TRBD1 as D (6 bases). Germline CDR1 SQVTM, CDR2 ANQGSEA. CDR3 length: 13 amino acids. V was pared by 6 bases and J by 0 bases, with 10 bases between. CDR3: CSVGTRSTDTQYF. The CDR3, as DNA: TGCAGCGTAGGGACACGTAGCACAGATACGCAGTATTTT.

The chain has TRBV29-1 and TRBJ2-7, with TRBD2 identical over 9 bases. This CDR3 has 13 amino acids. Germline V gene lookup returns CDR1 SQVTM and CDR2 ANQGSEA. J gave up 5 bases and V 0 bases, and 2 bases lay outside the gene matches. CDR3 protein: CSVEDVAGDEQYF. In nucleotides, the CDR3 is TGCAGCGTTGAAGATGTAGCGGGGGACGAGCAGTACTTC.

This sequence joins TRBV5-4 and TRBJ2-1; TRBD2 might be the D (7 bases). Per the germline V gene, CDR1 is SGHNT and CDR2 is YYREEE (reference sequence). The CDR3 covers 16 residues. V lost 0 bases, J lost 6 bases, and 16 bases lay in between. The CDR3 sequence: CASSLAGGGLSNEQFF. As DNA, the CDR3 is TGTGCCAGCAGCTTGGCCGGCGGGGGCCTCTCCAATGAGCAGTTCTTC.

This chain links TRBV6-5 with TRBJ1-2; 9 nucleotides match TRBD1. Germline lookup yields CDR1 MNHEY and CDR2 SVGAGI. The trim removed 6 bases at V and 7 bases at J, leaving 3 bases unmatched. The CDR3 is 12 residues long. This chain's CDR3 is CASRGQGLGYTF. The CDR3 DNA sequence: TGTGCCAGCAGGGGACAGGGTCTTGGCTACACCTTC.

This clone came up a few times. This chain links TRBV5-8 with TRBJ1-4; 7 bases agree with TRBD1. CDR1 is SGHTS and CDR2 is YDEGEE in the germline V gene. V lost 3 bases to trimming and J lost 7 bases; unmatched junction nucleotides: 6. CDR3 length: 14 amino acids. This chain's CDR3 is CASSSTGLIEKLFF. In DNA, the CDR3 is TGTGCCAGCAGCTCGACAGGGTTAATTGAAAAACTGTTTTTT.

This sequence joins TRBV15 and TRBJ2-2, with D perhaps TRBD2 (5 bases). This CDR3 is 13 amino acids long. The germline V gene has CDR1 LNHNV and CDR2 YYDKDF (reference sequence). Trimming took 5 bases from V and 6 from J, leaving 10 bases between them. This chain's CDR3 is CATSEEGAGELFF. The CDR3 nucleotides are TGTGCCACCAGCGAAGAGGGTGCCGGGGAGCTGTTTTTT.